This T cell receptor beta chain is drawn from a study of STAT3 mutations in large granular lymphocyte leukemia. Study-wide points: At least one immunodominant TCR beta clonotype appeared in every T-cell large granular lymphocyte leukemia patient.

Details on this clone: Its antigen remains unknown.

The V and J ends lost 10 bases and 4 bases respectively, with 14 bases between them. CDR1 is MNHNY and CDR2 is SVGAGI in the germline V gene (reference sequence). The CDR3 sequence is 12 residues long. Assay used: immunoSEQ multiplex PCR; TCRdb lists only in-frame clones, some missing. This repertoire shows about 7,000 clones, 45% to 65% found once; its top ten account for about 80%. The receptor was derived from a boy under 18 with T-cell large granular lymphocyte leukemia. Some clones in this sample may be carry-over from other donors' samples. The sequencing input was peripheral blood mononuclear cells. The chain has TRBV6-6 and TRBJ2-7; no reliable D call. The CDR3 DNA follows: TGTGCCACCATGACGAGGATTTACGAGCAGTACTTC. Translating it yields CATMTRIYEQYF.